These 18 T cell receptor beta chains were sequenced from one sample in a study of technical replicates of blood from several donors. TCRdb's table, derived via immunoSEQ multiplex PCR, lists solely in-frame clones and lacks some. The table lists about 88,000 clones, 80% to 95% of them singletons. The sequenced sample was T cells isolated from PBMCs. These TCRs come from a human donor in good health.

This chain uses TRBV15 with TRBJ1-2, with D uncertain. The germline CDR1 and CDR2 sequences are LNHNV and YYDKDF (reference sequence). This CDR3 is built from 12 residues. V lost 1 base and J lost 6, with 6 bases in between. The CDR3 protein is CATSRGPDGYTF. The CDR3 nucleotides read TGTGCCACCAGCAGAGGGCCAGATGGCTACACCTTC.

The CDR3 loop reads CASRPTGFNQPQHF. The DNA for the CDR3 is TGCGCCAGCAGACCTACAGGTTTCAATCAGCCCCAGCATTTT. This rearrangement joins TRBV4-1 to TRBJ1-5, with D tentatively TRBD1 (5 bases). Germline lookup yields CDR1 MGHRA and CDR2 YSYEKL. The CDR3 extends over 14 amino acids. V was cut by 6 bases and J by 3 bases, with 12 bases left in between.

The chain carries TRBV19 and TRBJ2-2, with D hard to call. CDR1 is LNHDA, CDR2 SQIVND, per germline (reference sequence). The CDR3 spans 16 residues. Trimming shortened V by 5 bases and J by 2 bases, and 15 bases separated the two germline ends. CDR3 nucleotide sequence: TGTGCCAGTAGTCTGCCCCACCAACTTAACACCGGGGAGCTGTTTTTT. The encoded protein is CASSLPHQLNTGELFF.

The V gene is TRBV7-2, the J gene TRBJ1-2; possible D gene TRBD1, 5 bases. Germline V lookup: CDR1 SGHTA, CDR2 FQGNSA. The V and J ends lost 1 base and 10 bases respectively, with 16 bases between them. This CDR3 has 14 amino acids. CDR3 sequence: CASSLEAWQGSYTF. CDR3 DNA: TGTGCCAGCAGCTTAGAAGCGTGGCAGGGTTCCTACACCTTC.

The CDR3 DNA reads as TGTGCCAGCAGCTTAGCGGACAGCTACACCGGGGAGCTGTTTTTT. Translated: CASSLADSYTGELFF. V is TRBV7-6 and J is TRBJ2-2, with D maybe TRBD1 (6 bases). The CDR3 length is 15 residues. Germline V CDR1 and CDR2: SGHVS, FNYEAQ. The V gene lost 0 bases and the J gene lost 3 bases, with 8 bases spanning the gap.

This clone was detected only once. J is TRBJ1-1 and V is TRBV11-2; maybe TRBD1 (6 bases). V dropped 5 bases and J dropped 0 bases, with 19 bases sitting between them. Germline-derived CDR1 and CDR2 are SGHAT and FQNNGV. The CDR3 is made up of 17 amino acids. For the CDR3, the DNA is TGTGCCAGCAGCCCCACGGGGACACCCTCCATGAACACTGAAGCTTTCTTT. Translation: CASSPTGTPSMNTEAFF.

The chain couples TRBV11-3 to TRBJ2-7; D remains ambiguous. V was clipped by 0 bases and J by 2 bases, with 5 bases between them. The germline V gene has CDR1 SGHNT and CDR2 YENEEA. The CDR3 covers 13 residues. The CDR3: CASSLERTYEQYF. The CDR3 nucleotides read TGTGCCAGCAGCTTAGAGAGGACCTACGAGCAGTACTTC.

The J gene is TRBJ1-1, the V gene TRBV14; D ambiguous. The CDR3 contains 12 residues. Per germline, CDR1 SGHDN and CDR2 FVKESK. V dropped 8 bases and J dropped 5 bases, with 12 bases sitting between them. The CDR3 here is CASSQAGTEAFF. DNA of the CDR3: TGTGCCAGCTCCCAAGCGGGGACTGAAGCTTTCTTT.

The J gene is TRBJ2-2, the V gene TRBV7-9; 8 bases agree with TRBD1. The V segment lost 5 bases and the J segment 2 bases; nucleotides outside the gene matches: 4. The germline V gene encodes CDR1 SEHNR and CDR2 FQNEAQ (reference sequence). This CDR3 contains 15 residues. The CDR3 nucleotides are TGTGCCAGCAGCCGGACAGGGTTAAACACCGGGGAGCTGTTTTTT. This translates into CASSRTGLNTGELFF.

This clone was counted once. The genes are TRBV10-1 and TRBJ2-2; TRBD1 aligns across 7 bases. CDR1 and CDR2 from the germline V gene are WNHNN and SYGVQD (reference sequence). This CDR3 is 12 amino acids long. Trimming at V came to 7 bases and at J to 7 bases, leaving 3 bases not matched to a gene. This CDR3 is CASTRGFGELFF. CDR3 nucleotide sequence: TGCGCCAGCACCAGGGGGTTCGGGGAGCTGTTTTTT.

This chain uses TRBV2 with TRBJ1-5; 7 nucleotides agree with TRBD1. J was trimmed by 7 bases and V by 10 bases; bases with no gene match: 13. Per germline, CDR1 SNHLY and CDR2 FYNNEI. CDR3 length: 14 amino acids. The CDR3 sequence is CAIRQGSGHQPQHF. CDR3 coding DNA: TGTGCCATCAGACAGGGTTCAGGGCACCAGCCCCAGCATTTT.

The chain couples TRBV9 to TRBJ2-7; 8 bases map to TRBD2. J lost 4 bases, V lost 0 bases, and 6 bases had no gene match. Germline CDR1 and CDR2: SGDLS and YYNGEE. The CDR3 runs to 15 residues. The CDR3 loop reads CASSVDAGRVYEQYF. The CDR3 DNA is TGTGCCAGCAGCGTAGATGCCGGGAGGGTATACGAGCAGTACTTC.

The CDR3 sequence is CSVEPPGLKNIQYF. In DNA form, the CDR3 reads TGCAGCGTTGAGCCGCCAGGGCTAAAAAACATTCAGTACTTC. The V gene is TRBV29-1, the J gene TRBJ2-4; perhaps TRBD1 as D (5 bases). Deletions cut 3 bases from V and 4 bases from J, with 13 bases between. From germline, CDR1 is SQVTM and CDR2 ANQGSEA. This CDR3 comprises 14 residues.

This sequence joins TRBV9 and TRBJ2-2; 10 nucleotides match TRBD1. V lost 0 bases, J lost 3 bases, and 2 bases stayed unmatched. This CDR3 spans 16 amino acids. Germline values: CDR1 SGDLS, CDR2 YYNGEE. DNA for the CDR3: TGTGCCAGCAGCGTAGGACAGGGGGCGTACACCGGGGAGCTGTTTTTT. Residues: CASSVGQGAYTGELFF.

The CDR3 sequence: CASSKGGRGYTF. Here the CDR3 DNA reads TGTGCCAGCAGTAAAGGAGGAAGGGGCTACACCTTC. The rearrangement uses TRBV5-5 and TRBJ1-2; D gene unclear. This CDR3 spans 12 amino acids. V was pared by 5 bases and J by 8 bases, with 13 bases between. The V gene's germline CDR1 is SGHKS and CDR2 YYEKEE (reference sequence).

V usage is TRBV6-5 and J usage is TRBJ1-1, with TRBD1 identical over 7 bases. V trimming: 5 bases; J trimming: 4 bases; junction bases outside the gene matches: 7. This CDR3 has 14 residues. CDR1 MNHEY and CDR2 SVGAGI come from the germline V gene. CDR3 sequence reads: CASSGSTGSTEAFF. For the CDR3, the DNA is TGTGCCAGCAGTGGGTCGACAGGGAGCACTGAAGCTTTCTTT.

The genes are TRBV5-1 and TRBJ2-5; D is ambiguous. Germline V CDR1 and CDR2: SGHRS, YFSETQ. The CDR3 is 13 residues long. Trimming took 6 bases from V and 1 from J, leaving 10 bases between them. In DNA, the CDR3 is TGCGCCAGCACGCGGCAGATCCAAGAGACCCAGTACTTC. This sequence encodes CASTRQIQETQYF.

CDR3 region: CASSDPGYEQYF. The CDR3 bases are TGCGCCAGCAGTGATCCGGGCTACGAGCAGTACTTC. This chain links TRBV10-1 with TRBJ2-7, with no clear D. V lost 3 bases and J lost 3, with 6 bases in between. The length of the CDR3 is 12 residues. CDR1 is WNHNN and CDR2 is SYGVQD in the germline V gene (reference sequence).